The source of this TCR beta chain is a study of T-cell reconstitution after alpha-beta-depleted transplantation in children. Between the trimmed V and J ends, which lost 7 bases and 3 bases, there was a span of 15 bases. CDR1 is MNHNS and CDR2 is SASEGT in the germline V gene. The CDR3 runs to 14 residues. The TCRbeta library was prepared with unique molecular identifiers. MiXCR, run by TCRdb on the PCR reads, gives a single entry per CDR3 protein. The sample contains 140,000 to 150,000 distinct CDR3 sequences, 8% to 10% of which appear only once. Points from the study as a whole: Diversity of TCRbeta at day 60 was high in some patients, arising from surviving recipient T cells and thymic progenitors.

This clonotype occurred many times. The antigen is undetermined. This receptor was taken from a female patient between 2 and 15 years old who had a stem cell transplant for congenital amegakaryocytic thrombocytopenia, so the T cells may come from the graft donor. This chain links TRBV6-1 with TRBJ1-2, with a possible D match to TRBD1 (5 bases). This material consisted of PBMCs, mostly from graft donor cells, taken 180 days after TCRalphabeta/CD19-depleted stem cell transplant. CDR3 nucleotides: TGTGCCAGCACCTCGGAGGGGTCCGACTATGGCTACACCTTC. It specifies CASTSEGSDYGYTF.